Listed below are T cell receptor beta chains from one sample, sequenced in a study of CD8 T cells in ankylosing spondylitis. TCRdb fed the 5' RACE reads into MiXCR, producing one record per CDR3 protein. Among over 400,000 distinct CDR3 sequences, roughly 25% were seen once, and the ten largest hold 0.75% to 0.9%. The sequenced sample was blood, either unsorted or a sorted T cell fraction (not recorded which). These receptors all come from a male donor with ankylosing spondylitis. The CDR3 runs from the conserved cysteine through the conserved F or W. Fields, in order: J gene, D gene, clone size, V gene, CDR3 DNA, CDR3 protein. A D gene is named only where the DNA matches it firmly. Size tells how often a clone was seen (once, few, many) or the class of an expanded clone, and some rows leave it out.

j_call: TRBJ2-3; d_call: -; clone_size: once; v_call: TRBV20-1; cdr3_nt: TGCAGTGCTAGAAATAGCGGAAACACAGATACGCAGTATTTT; cdr3_aa: CSARNSGNTDTQYF
j_call: TRBJ1-1; d_call: -; clone_size: once; v_call: TRBV12-3/TRBV12-4; cdr3_nt: TGTGCCAGCAGACGAACCCAGGTCGGGACTGAAGCTTTCTTT; cdr3_aa: CASRRTQVGTEAFF
j_call: TRBJ2-2; d_call: TRBD2; clone_size: -; v_call: TRBV7-8; cdr3_nt: TGTGCCAGCAGCTCCCGACTAGCGGGACGTGCCGGGGAGCTGTTTTTT; cdr3_aa: CASSSRLAGRAGELFF
j_call: TRBJ2-7; d_call: -; clone_size: -; v_call: TRBV6-2/TRBV6-3; cdr3_nt: TGTGCCAGCAGTTACAAAGCGGCCCGGGACGAGCAGTACTTC; cdr3_aa: CASSYKAARDEQYF
j_call: TRBJ2-1; d_call: TRBD2; clone_size: -; v_call: TRBV3-1; cdr3_nt: TGTGCCAGCAGCCAACGATTACCCGGGACTAGCGGGTACAATGAGCAGTTCTTC; cdr3_aa: CASSQRLPGTSGYNEQFF
j_call: TRBJ1-2; d_call: -; clone_size: few; v_call: TRBV29-1; cdr3_nt: TGCAGCCCCACGGGCTACACCTTC; cdr3_aa: CSPTGYTF
j_call: TRBJ2-5; d_call: -; clone_size: -; v_call: TRBV20-1; cdr3_nt: TGCAGTGCTAGTTTTGAAGAGACCCAGTACTTC; cdr3_aa: CSASFEETQYF
j_call: TRBJ1-1; d_call: TRBD1; clone_size: few; v_call: TRBV7-9; cdr3_nt: TGTGCCAGCACCACACAGGGGGCTGGCACTGAAGCTTTCTTT; cdr3_aa: CASTTQGAGTEAFF
j_call: TRBJ2-1; d_call: -; clone_size: -; v_call: TRBV5-1; cdr3_nt: TGCGCCAGCAGCTTGGTTGTAGAAAACAATGAGCAGTTCTTC; cdr3_aa: CASSLVVENNEQFF
j_call: TRBJ2-6; d_call: -; clone_size: once; v_call: TRBV27; cdr3_nt: TGTGCCAGCTCGTTGTACTTTACTGGGGCCAACGTCCTGACTTTC; cdr3_aa: CASSLYFTGANVLTF
j_call: TRBJ2-1; d_call: TRBD2; clone_size: -; v_call: TRBV12-3/TRBV12-4; cdr3_nt: TGTACCAGCAGTTCCGAGACTAGCGGGAGGGGCGCCTACAATGAGCAGTTCTTC; cdr3_aa: CTSSSETSGRGAYNEQFF
j_call: TRBJ2-3; d_call: TRBD1; clone_size: -; v_call: TRBV5-1; cdr3_nt: TGCGCCAGCAGCTTGGCGCAGGGGGCGAGAGATACGCAGTATTTT; cdr3_aa: CASSLAQGARDTQYF
j_call: TRBJ2-7; d_call: -; clone_size: -; v_call: TRBV20-1; cdr3_nt: TGCAGTGCTAGAGATATGAGCGGCGGCTCCTACGAGCAGTACTTC; cdr3_aa: CSARDMSGGSYEQYF
j_call: TRBJ1-1; d_call: TRBD1; clone_size: -; v_call: TRBV7-2; cdr3_nt: TGTGCCAGCAGCAAGACAGGGGGTGTCACTGAAGCTTTCTTT; cdr3_aa: CASSKTGGVTEAFF
j_call: TRBJ2-4; d_call: -; clone_size: -; v_call: TRBV4-2; cdr3_nt: TGTGCCAGCAGCCAGGAGGGGGGAGGGACGGCCAAAAACATTCAGTACTTC; cdr3_aa: CASSQEGGGTAKNIQYF
j_call: TRBJ2-1; d_call: TRBD1; clone_size: few; v_call: TRBV6-5; cdr3_nt: TGTGCCAGCAGTTACTCGGGGACAGGGAAGAAGGCAGGGCAGTTCTTC; cdr3_aa: CASSYSGTGKKAGQFF
j_call: TRBJ2-2; d_call: TRBD1; clone_size: few; v_call: TRBV2; cdr3_nt: TGTGCCAGCAGTCCGGACAGGGGAGCGGGAAACACCGGGGAGCTGTTTTTT; cdr3_aa: CASSPDRGAGNTGELFF
j_call: TRBJ1-4; d_call: -; clone_size: -; v_call: TRBV20-1; cdr3_nt: TGCAGTGCCCAGAGGGGTCCTAATGAAAAACTGTTTTTT; cdr3_aa: CSAQRGPNEKLFF
j_call: TRBJ2-5; d_call: TRBD2; clone_size: -; v_call: TRBV30; cdr3_nt: TGTGCCCGGGAACTAGCGGGAGGGCCGGAGACCCAGTACTTC; cdr3_aa: CARELAGGPETQYF
j_call: TRBJ1-5; d_call: TRBD1; clone_size: -; v_call: TRBV24-1; cdr3_nt: TGTGCCACCAGTGACGGAGGGACAGATAGCAATCAGCCCCAGCATTTT; cdr3_aa: CATSDGGTDSNQPQHF
j_call: TRBJ2-2; d_call: -; clone_size: -; v_call: TRBV19; cdr3_nt: TGTGCCAGTAGAGGGGGGTCCGCGAACACCGGGGAGCTGTTTTTT; cdr3_aa: CASRGGSANTGELFF
j_call: TRBJ2-3; d_call: TRBD2; clone_size: -; v_call: TRBV7-2; cdr3_nt: TGTGCCAGCAGCTTAGGAGAGCGGGGCCCCACAGATACGCAGTATTTT; cdr3_aa: CASSLGERGPTDTQYF
j_call: TRBJ1-1; d_call: -; clone_size: few; v_call: TRBV7-2; cdr3_nt: TGTGCCAGCAGCCGCACAGGGATGAACACTGAAGCTTTCTTT; cdr3_aa: CASSRTGMNTEAFF
j_call: TRBJ2-1; d_call: -; clone_size: -; v_call: TRBV10-3; cdr3_nt: TGTGCCATCAGTGAGCCCAGGGGTGTACACAATGAGCAGTTCTTC; cdr3_aa: CAISEPRGVHNEQFF
j_call: TRBJ1-2; d_call: -; clone_size: -; v_call: TRBV18; cdr3_nt: TGTGCCAGCTCACCAGGGGACACAAACTATGGCTACACCTTC; cdr3_aa: CASSPGDTNYGYTF
j_call: TRBJ1-5; d_call: -; clone_size: few; v_call: TRBV12-3/TRBV12-4; cdr3_nt: TGTGCCAGCAGCCAGCAGGGAGGTTGGCAGCCCCAGCATTTT; cdr3_aa: CASSQQGGWQPQHF
j_call: TRBJ1-1; d_call: TRBD1; clone_size: few; v_call: TRBV29-1; cdr3_nt: TGCAGCGTTGGGGACAGGACGAACACTGAAGCTTTCTTT; cdr3_aa: CSVGDRTNTEAFF